This section outlines one T cell receptor beta chain sequence together with its context. What it recognizes is unknown. This sample was included in a study of T cell clones after liver transplantation. Whole-study context: Without induction therapy, subjects received standard immunosuppression until 12-24 months post-transplant. Timepoints were pre-transplant, pre-withdrawal, and after withdrawal was completed or failed.

Sorting of unstimulated PBMCs yielded separate CD3+CD4+ and CD3+CD8+ fractions. This CDR3 is built from 15 residues. Germline values: CDR1 SGHTA, CDR2 FQGNSA. Trimming removed 4 bases from V and 0 bases from J, with 9 bases in between. The protocol was immunoSEQ multiplex PCR, while the TCRdb copy is restricted to in-frame clones and leaves out a portion. The sample gives 85,000 to 110,000 clones, approximately 79% of which show up once; approximately 3% is in the top ten. Findings and caveats of the study: Donor-reactive sequences fell more than third party-reactive ones, suggesting partial deletion.

The specimen was CD4+ T cells from blood, collected approximately 50 months after liver transplant. This TCR was recovered from a human patient who received a liver transplant. Some T cells may arise from the graft donor. This chain connects TRBV7-2 to TRBJ2-2, with D perhaps assigned TRBD1 or TRBD2 (5 bases each). This CDR3 reads CASSSGTANTGELFF. CDR3 bases: TGTGCCAGCAGCTCAGGGACCGCGAACACCGGGGAGCTGTTTTTT.